This TCR beta chain stems from a study of shared clonotypes between healthy human individuals. Study in general: The donor group consisted of a couple of women and three men, aged 18 to 49. CD4 naive and memory got three plates each, CD8 naive two, CD8 memory one.

The CDR3 consists of 14 residues. Trimming stripped 0 bases from V and 9 bases from J, with 13 bases between. Germline CDR1 reads SGDLS; CDR2 reads YYNGEE. All donors were Caucasian adults living in Nashville, Tennessee. CD45RA+ naive and CD45RA-negative memory subsets were separated from CD4+ cells. Sequencing was performed with immunoSEQ multiplex PCR; in TCRdb, only in-frame clones are kept and a portion is missing. Of roughly 2.6 million clones listed, more than 90% are singletons. The TCR comes from a man younger than 35 in good health. The chain joins TRBV9 to TRBJ2-1; D is possibly TRBD1 (6 bases). Sequencing input: naive CD4+ T cells sorted from blood. Specified subset: CD45RA+ positively selected. The CDR3: CASSVEVGGREQFF. The CDR3 nucleotides are TGTGCCAGCAGCGTAGAGGTAGGGGGACGTGAGCAGTTCTTC.